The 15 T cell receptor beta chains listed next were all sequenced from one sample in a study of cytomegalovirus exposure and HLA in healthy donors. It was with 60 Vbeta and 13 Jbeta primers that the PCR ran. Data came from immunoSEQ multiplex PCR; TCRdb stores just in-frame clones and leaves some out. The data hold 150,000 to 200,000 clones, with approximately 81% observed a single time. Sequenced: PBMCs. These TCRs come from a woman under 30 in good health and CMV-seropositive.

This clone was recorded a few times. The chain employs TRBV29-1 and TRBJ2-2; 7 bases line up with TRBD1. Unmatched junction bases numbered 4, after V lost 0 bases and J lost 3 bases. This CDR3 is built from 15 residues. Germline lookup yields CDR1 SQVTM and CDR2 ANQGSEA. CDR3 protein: CSVEDRRGHTGELFF. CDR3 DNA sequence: TGCAGCGTTGAAGATCGAAGGGGGCACACCGGGGAGCTGTTTTTT.

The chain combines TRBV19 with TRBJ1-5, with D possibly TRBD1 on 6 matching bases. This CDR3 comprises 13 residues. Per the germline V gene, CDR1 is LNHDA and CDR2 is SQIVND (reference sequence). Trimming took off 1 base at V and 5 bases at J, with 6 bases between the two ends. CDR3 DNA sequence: TGTGCCAGTAGTATAGGGACAGATCAGCCCCAGCATTTT. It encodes CASSIGTDQPQHF. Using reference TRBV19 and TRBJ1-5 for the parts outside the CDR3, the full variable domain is DGGITQSPKYLFRKEGQNVTLSCEQNLNHDAMYWYRQDPGQGLRLIYYSQIVNDFQKGDIAEGYSVSREKKESFPLTVTSAQKNPTAFYLCASSIGTDQPQHFGDGTRLSIL.

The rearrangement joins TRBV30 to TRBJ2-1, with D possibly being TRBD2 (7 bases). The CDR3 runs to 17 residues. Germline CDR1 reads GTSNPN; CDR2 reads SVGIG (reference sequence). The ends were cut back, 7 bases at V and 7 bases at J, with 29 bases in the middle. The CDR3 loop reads CAFRGVGAGRRGNEQFF. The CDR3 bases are TGTGCCTTTCGGGGGGTCGGGGCGGGTCGAAGGGGGAATGAGCAGTTCTTC.

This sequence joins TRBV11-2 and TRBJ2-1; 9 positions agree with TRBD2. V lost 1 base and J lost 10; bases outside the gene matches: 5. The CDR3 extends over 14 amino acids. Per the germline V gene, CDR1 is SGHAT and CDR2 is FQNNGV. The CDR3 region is CASSLVSSGDEQFF. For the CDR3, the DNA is TGTGCCAGCAGCTTAGTCTCTAGCGGGGACGAGCAGTTCTTC. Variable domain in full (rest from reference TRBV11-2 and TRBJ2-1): EAGVAQSPRYKIIEKRQSVAFWCNPISGHATLYWYQQILGQGPKLLIQFQNNGVVDDSQLPKDRFSAERLKGVDSTLKIQPAKLEDSAVYLCASSLVSSGDEQFFGPGTRLTVL.

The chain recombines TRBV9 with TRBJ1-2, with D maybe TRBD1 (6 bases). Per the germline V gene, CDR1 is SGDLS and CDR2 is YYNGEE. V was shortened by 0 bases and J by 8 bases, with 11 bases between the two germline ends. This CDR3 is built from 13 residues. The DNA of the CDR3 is TGTGCCAGCAGCGTAGAGGGGGTGCGGGGCTACACCTTC. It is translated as CASSVEGVRGYTF. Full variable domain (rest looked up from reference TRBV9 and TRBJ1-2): DSGVTQTPKHLITATGQRVTLRCSPRSGDLSVYWYQQSLDQGLQFLIQYYNGEERAKGNILERFSAQQFPDLHSELNLSSLELGDSALYFCASSVEGVRGYTFGSGTRLTVV.

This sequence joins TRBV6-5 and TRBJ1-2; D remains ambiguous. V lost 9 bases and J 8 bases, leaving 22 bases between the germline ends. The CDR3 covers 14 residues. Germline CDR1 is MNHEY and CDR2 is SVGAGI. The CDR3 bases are TGTGCCAGTCGGGCAGGTCGAAGGGAGGGAGGCTACACCTTC. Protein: CASRAGRREGGYTF.

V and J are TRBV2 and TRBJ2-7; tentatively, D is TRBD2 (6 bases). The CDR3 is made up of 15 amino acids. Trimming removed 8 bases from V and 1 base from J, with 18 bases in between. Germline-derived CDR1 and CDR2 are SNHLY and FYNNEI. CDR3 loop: CASLGTGVESYEQYF. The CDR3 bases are TGTGCCAGCCTGGGTACGGGGGTTGAGTCCTACGAGCAGTACTTC. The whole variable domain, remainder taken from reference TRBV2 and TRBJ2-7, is EPEVTQTPSHQVTQMGQEVILRCVPISNHLYFYWYRQILGQKVEFLVSFYNNEISEKSEIFDDQFSVERPDGSNFTLKIRSTKLEDSAMYFCASLGTGVESYEQYFGPGTRLTVT.

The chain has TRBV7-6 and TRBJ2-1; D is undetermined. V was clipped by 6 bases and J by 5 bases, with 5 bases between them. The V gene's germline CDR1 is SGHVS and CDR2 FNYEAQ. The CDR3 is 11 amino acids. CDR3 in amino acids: CASRDNNEQFF. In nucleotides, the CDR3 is TGTGCCAGCAGAGACAACAATGAGCAGTTCTTC.

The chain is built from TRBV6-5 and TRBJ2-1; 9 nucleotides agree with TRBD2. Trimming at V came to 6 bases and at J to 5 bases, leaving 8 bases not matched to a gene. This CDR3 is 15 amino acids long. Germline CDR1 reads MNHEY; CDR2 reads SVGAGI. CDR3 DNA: TGTGCCAGCAGCCTGATAGCGGGGGCGAACAATGAGCAGTTCTTC. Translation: CASSLIAGANNEQFF.

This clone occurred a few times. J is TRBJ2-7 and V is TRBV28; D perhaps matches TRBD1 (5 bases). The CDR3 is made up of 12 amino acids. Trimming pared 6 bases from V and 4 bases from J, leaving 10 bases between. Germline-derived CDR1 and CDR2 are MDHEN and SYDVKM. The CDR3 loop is CASRDMSYEQYF. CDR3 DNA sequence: TGTGCCAGCAGGGACATGTCTTACGAGCAGTACTTC.

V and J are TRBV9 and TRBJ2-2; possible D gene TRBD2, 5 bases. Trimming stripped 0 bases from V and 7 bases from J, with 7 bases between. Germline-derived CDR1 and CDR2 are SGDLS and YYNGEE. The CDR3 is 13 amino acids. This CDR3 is CASSVAGIGELFF. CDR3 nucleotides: TGTGCCAGCAGCGTAGCGGGGATCGGGGAGCTGTTTTTT.

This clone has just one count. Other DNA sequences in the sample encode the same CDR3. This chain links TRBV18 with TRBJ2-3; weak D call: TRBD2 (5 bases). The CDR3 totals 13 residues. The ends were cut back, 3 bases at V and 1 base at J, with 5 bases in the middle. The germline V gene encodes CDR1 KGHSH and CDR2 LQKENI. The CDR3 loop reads CASSPSGTDTQYF. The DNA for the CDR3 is TGTGCCAGCTCACCTAGCGGCACAGATACGCAGTATTTT.

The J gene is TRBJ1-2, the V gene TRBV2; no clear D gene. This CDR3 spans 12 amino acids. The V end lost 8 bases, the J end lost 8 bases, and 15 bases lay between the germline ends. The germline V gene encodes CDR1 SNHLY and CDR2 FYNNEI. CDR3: CASPPPREGYTF. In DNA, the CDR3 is TGTGCCAGCCCCCCTCCGCGGGAGGGCTACACCTTC.

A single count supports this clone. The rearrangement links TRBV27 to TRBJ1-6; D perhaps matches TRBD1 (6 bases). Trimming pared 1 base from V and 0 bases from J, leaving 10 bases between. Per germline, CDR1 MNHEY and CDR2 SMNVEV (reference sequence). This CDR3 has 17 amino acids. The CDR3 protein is CASSLWGRGSYNSPLHF. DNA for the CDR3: TGTGCCAGCAGTTTATGGGGCAGGGGCTCCTATAATTCACCCCTCCACTTT.

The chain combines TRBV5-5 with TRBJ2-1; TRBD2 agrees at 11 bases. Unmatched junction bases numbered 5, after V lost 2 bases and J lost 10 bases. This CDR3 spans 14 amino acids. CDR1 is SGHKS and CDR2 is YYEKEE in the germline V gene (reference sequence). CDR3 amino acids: CASSFSGGVGEQFF. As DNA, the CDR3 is TGTGCCAGCAGCTTTAGCGGGGGGGTCGGGGAGCAGTTCTTC.